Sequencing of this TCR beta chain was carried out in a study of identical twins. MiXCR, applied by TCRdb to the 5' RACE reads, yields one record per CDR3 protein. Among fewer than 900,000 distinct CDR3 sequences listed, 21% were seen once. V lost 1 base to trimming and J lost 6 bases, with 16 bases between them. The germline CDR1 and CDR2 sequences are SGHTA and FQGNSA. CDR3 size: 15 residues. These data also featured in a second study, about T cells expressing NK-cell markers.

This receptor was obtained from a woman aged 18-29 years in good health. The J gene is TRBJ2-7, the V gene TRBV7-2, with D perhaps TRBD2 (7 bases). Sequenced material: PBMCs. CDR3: CASSLEGGARGEQYF. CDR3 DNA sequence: TGTGCCAGCAGCTTAGAGGGGGGGGCTCGGGGCGAGCAGTACTTC.